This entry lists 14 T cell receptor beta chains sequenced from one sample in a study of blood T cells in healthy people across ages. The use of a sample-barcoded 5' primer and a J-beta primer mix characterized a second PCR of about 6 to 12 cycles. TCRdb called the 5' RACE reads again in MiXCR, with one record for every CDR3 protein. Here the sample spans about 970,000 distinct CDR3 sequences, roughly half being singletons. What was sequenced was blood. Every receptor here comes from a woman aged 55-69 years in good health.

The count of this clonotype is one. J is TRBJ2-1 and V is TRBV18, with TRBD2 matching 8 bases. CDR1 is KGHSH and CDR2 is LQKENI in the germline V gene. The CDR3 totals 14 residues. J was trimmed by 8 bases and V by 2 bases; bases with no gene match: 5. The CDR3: CASSPGAGVHEQFF. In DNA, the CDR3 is TGTGCCAGCTCACCAGGAGCGGGAGTCCATGAGCAGTTCTTC.

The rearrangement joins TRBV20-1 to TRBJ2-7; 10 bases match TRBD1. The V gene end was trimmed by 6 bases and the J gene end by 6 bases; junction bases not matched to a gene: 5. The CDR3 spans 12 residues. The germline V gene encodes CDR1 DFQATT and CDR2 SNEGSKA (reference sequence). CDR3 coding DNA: TGCAGTGCCACCGGACAGGGGGGCGAGCAGTACTTC. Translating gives CSATGQGGEQYF.

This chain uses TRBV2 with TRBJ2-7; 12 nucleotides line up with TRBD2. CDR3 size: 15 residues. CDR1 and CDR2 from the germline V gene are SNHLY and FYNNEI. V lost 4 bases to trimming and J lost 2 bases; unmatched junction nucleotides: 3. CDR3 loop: CASSARTSGTYEQYF. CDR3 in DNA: TGTGCCAGCAGTGCTCGGACTAGCGGGACCTACGAGCAGTACTTC.

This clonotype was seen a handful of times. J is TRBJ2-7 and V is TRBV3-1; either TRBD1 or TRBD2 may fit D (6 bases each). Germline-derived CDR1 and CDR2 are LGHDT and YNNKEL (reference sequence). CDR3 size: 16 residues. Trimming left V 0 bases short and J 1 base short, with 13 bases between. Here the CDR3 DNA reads TGTGCCAGCAGCCAAGATAGGGGGGAGGTATCCTACGAGCAGTACTTC. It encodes CASSQDRGEVSYEQYF.

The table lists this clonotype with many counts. CDR3 nucleotides: TGTGCCAGCAGACAGGGCTACGAGCAGTACTTC. This gives the protein CASRQGYEQYF. The chain couples TRBV12-3 or TRBV12-4 to TRBJ2-7, with a weak D call TRBD1 (6 bases). V was clipped by 6 bases and J by 3 bases, with 6 bases between them. CDR3 length equals 11 residues.

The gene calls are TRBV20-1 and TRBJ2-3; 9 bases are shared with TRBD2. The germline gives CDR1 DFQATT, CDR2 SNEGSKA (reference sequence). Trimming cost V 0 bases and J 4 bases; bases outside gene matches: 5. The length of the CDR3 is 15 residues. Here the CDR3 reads CSARELAGYADTQYF. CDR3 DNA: TGCAGTGCTAGAGAACTAGCGGGTTATGCAGATACGCAGTATTTT.

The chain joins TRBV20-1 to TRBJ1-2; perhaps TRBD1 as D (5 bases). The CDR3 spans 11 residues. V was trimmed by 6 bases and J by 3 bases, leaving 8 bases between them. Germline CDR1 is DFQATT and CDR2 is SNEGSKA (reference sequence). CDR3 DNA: TGCAGTGCCACGACAGACTATGGCTACACCTTC. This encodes CSATTDYGYTF.

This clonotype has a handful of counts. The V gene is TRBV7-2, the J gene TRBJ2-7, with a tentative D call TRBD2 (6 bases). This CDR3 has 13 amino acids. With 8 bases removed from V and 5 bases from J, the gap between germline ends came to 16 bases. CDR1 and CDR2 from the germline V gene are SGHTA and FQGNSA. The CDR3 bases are TGTGCCAGCCGAGGAGGGTTCTCAAACGAGCAGTACTTC. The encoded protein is CASRGGFSNEQYF.

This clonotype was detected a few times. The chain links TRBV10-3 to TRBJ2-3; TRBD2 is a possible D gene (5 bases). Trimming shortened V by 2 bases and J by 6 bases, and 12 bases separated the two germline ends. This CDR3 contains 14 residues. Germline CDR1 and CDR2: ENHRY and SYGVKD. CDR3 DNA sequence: TGTGCCATCAGTGAGAGAGGGCAAGGCGATACGCAGTATTTT. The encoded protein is CAISERGQGDTQYF.

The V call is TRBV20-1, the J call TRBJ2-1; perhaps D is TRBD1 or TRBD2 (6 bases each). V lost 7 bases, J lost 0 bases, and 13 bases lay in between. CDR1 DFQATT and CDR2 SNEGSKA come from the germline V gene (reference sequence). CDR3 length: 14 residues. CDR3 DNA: TGCAGTGGTCGAAGGGGGGTCTCCTACAATGAGCAGTTCTTC. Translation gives CSGRRGVSYNEQFF.

The CDR3 nucleotides read TGCAGTGCGTCAGACAGGGACTCCTACGAGCAGTACTTC. Encoded protein: CSASDRDSYEQYF. This rearrangement joins TRBV20-1 to TRBJ2-7; 7 bases align to TRBD1. Trimming took 6 bases from V and 0 from J; bases not matched to a gene: 5. Germline CDR1 DFQATT, CDR2 SNEGSKA (reference sequence). The CDR3 spans 13 residues.

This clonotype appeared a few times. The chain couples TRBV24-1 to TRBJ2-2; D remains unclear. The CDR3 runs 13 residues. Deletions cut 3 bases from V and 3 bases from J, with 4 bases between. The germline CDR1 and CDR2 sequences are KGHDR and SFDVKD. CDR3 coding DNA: TGTGCCACCAGTGATCTGTACACCGGGGAGCTGTTTTTT. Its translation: CATSDLYTGELFF.

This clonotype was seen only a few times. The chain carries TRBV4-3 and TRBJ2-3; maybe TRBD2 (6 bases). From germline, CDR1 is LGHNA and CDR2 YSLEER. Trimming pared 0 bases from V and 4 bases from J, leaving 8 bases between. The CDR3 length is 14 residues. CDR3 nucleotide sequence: TGCGCCAGCAGCCAAGACAGGGAGGCAGATACGCAGTATTTT. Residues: CASSQDREADTQYF.

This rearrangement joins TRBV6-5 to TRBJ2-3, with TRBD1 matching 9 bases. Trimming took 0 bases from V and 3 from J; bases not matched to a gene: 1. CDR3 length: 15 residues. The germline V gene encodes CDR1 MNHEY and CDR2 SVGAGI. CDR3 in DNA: TGTGCCAGCAGTTACTCTGGGACAGGGACAGATACGCAGTATTTT. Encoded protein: CASSYSGTGTDTQYF.